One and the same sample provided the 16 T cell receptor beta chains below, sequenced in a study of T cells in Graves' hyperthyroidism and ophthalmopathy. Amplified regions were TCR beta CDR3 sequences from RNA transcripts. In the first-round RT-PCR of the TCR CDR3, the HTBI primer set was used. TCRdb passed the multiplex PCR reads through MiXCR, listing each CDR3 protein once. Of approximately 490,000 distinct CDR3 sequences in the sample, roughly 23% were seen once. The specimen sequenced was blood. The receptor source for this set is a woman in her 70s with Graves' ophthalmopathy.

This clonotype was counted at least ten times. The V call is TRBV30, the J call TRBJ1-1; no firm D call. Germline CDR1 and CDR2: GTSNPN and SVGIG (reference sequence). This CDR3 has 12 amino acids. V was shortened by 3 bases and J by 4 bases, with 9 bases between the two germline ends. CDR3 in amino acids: CAWRPLGTEAFF. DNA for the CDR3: TGTGCCTGGAGACCCCTCGGCACTGAAGCTTTCTTT.

CDR3 nucleotide sequence: TGTGCCAGCAGCGTAGAACAGGTAGGCGAGCAGTACTTC. It translates to CASSVEQVGEQYF. The chain is built from TRBV9 and TRBJ2-7, with D possibly being TRBD1 (5 bases). The V gene's germline CDR1 is SGDLS and CDR2 YYNGEE. The CDR3 is 13 residues long. V was shortened by 0 bases and J by 6 bases, with 10 bases between the two germline ends.

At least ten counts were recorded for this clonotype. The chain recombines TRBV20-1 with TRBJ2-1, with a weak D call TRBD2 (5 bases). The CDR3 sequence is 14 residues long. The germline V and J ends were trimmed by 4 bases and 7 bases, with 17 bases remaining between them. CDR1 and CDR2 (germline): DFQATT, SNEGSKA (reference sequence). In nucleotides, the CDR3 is TGCAGTGCTAACCTTGGGAGTTACGAGAATGAGCAGTTCTTC. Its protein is CSANLGSYENEQFF.

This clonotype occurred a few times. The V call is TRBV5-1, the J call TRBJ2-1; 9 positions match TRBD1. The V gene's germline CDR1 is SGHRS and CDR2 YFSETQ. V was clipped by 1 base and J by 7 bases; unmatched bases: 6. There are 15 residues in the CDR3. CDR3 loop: CASSLSGQGRNEQFF. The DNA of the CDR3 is TGCGCCAGCAGCTTGTCGGGACAGGGAAGGAATGAGCAGTTCTTC.

CDR3 region: CASSLRDRHNTEAFF. The CDR3 DNA reads TGTGCCAGCAGCCTCAGGGACCGCCATAACACTGAAGCTTTCTTT. This chain links TRBV3-1 with TRBJ1-1; D might be TRBD1 (5 bases). CDR1 is LGHDT, CDR2 YNNKEL, per germline (reference sequence). The CDR3 is made up of 15 amino acids. V gave up 4 bases and J gave up 2 bases, with 14 bases separating them.

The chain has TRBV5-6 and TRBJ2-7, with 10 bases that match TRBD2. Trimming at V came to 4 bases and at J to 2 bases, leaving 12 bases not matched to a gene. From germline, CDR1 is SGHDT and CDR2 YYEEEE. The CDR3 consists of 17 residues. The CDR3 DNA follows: TGTGCCAGCAGCGCTTTAGCGGGAGGTTTCATCCCCTACGAGCAGTACTTC. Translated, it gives CASSALAGGFIPYEQYF.

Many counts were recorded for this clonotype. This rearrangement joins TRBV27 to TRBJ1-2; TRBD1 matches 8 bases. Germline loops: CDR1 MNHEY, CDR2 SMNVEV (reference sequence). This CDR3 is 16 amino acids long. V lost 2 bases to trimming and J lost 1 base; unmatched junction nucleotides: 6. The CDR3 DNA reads TGTGCCAGCAGTTTAAATCCCAGGGGGCTTAACTATGGCTACACCTTC. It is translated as CASSLNPRGLNYGYTF.

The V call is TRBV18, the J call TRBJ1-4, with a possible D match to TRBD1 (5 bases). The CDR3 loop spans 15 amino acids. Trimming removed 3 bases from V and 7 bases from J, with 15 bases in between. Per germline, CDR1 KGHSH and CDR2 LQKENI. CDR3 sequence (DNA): TGTGCCAGCTCACCGAGAGGGGTGGAGAGTGAAAAACTGTTTTTT. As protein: CASSPRGVESEKLFF.

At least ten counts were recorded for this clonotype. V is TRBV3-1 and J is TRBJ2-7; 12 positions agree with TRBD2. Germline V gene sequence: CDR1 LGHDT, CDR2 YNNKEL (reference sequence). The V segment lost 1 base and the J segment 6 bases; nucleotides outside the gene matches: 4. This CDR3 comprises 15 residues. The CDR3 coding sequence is TGTGCCAGCAGCCAAGTCAGACTAGCGGGAGCCGAGCAGTACTTC. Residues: CASSQVRLAGAEQYF.

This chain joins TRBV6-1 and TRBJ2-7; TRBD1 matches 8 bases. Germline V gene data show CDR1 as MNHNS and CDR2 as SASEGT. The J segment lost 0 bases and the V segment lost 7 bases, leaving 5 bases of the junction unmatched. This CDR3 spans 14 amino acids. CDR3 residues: CASKRGQVSYEQYF. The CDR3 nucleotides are TGTGCCAGCAAACGGGGACAGGTCTCCTACGAGCAGTACTTC.

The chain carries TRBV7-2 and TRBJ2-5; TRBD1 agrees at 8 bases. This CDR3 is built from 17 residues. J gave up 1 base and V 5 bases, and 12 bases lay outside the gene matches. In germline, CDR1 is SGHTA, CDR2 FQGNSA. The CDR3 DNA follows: TGTGCCAGCAGCCGCATCGGAGACAGGGGTCCCCAAGAGACCCAGTACTTC. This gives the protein CASSRIGDRGPQETQYF.

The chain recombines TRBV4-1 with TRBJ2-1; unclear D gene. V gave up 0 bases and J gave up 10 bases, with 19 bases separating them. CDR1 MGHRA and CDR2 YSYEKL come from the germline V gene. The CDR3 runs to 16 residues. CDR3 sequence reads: CASSQDEVGLVGEQFF. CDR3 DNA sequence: TGCGCCAGCAGCCAAGATGAGGTCGGTCTAGTTGGAGAGCAGTTCTTC.

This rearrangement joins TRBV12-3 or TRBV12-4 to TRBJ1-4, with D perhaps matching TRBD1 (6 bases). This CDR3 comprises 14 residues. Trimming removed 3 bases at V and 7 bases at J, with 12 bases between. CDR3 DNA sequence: TGTGCCAGCAGTTTCGGAAGGGGGGTTGAAAAACTGTTTTTT. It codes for CASSFGRGVEKLFF.

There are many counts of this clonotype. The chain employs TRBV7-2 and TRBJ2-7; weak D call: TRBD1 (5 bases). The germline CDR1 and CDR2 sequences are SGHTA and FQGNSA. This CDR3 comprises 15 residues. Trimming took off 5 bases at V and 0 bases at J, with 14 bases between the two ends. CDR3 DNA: TGTGCCAGCAGCGAAGACAGCGCAAGCTCCTACGAGCAGTACTTC. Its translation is CASSEDSASSYEQYF. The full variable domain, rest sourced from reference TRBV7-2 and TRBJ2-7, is GAGVSQSPSNKVTEKGKDVELRCDPISGHTALYWYRQSLGQGLEFLIYFQGNSAPDKSGLPSDRFSAERTGGSVSTLTIQRTQQEDSAVYLCASSEDSASSYEQYFGPGTRLTVT.

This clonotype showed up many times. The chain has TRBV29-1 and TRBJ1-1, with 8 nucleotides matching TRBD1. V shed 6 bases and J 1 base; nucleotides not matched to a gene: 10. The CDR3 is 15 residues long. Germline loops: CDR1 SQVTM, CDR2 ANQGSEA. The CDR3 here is CSVAKGQGANTEAFF. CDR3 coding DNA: TGCAGCGTCGCTAAAGGACAGGGTGCGAACACTGAAGCTTTCTTT.

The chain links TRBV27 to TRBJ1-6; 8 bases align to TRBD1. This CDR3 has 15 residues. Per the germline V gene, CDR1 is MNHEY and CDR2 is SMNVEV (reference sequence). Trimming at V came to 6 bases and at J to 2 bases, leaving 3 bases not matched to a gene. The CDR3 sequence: CASRAGGPYNSPLHF. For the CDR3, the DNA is TGTGCCAGCAGGGCAGGGGGCCCCTATAATTCACCCCTCCACTTT.